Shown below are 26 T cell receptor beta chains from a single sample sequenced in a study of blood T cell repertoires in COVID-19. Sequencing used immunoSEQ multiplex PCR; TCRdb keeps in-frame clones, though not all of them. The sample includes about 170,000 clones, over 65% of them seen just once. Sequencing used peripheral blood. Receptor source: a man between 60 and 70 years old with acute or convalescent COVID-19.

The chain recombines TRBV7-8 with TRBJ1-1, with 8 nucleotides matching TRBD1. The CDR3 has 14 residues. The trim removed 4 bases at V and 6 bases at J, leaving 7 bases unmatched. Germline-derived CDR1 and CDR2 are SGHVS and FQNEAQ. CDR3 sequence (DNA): TGTGCCAGCAGCTCACGACAGGGGAGGGCTGAAGCTTTCTTT. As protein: CASSSRQGRAEAFF.

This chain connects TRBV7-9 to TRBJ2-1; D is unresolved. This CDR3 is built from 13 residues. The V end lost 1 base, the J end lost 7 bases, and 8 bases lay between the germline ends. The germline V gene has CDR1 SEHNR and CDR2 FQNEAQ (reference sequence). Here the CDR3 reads CASSLVQPNEQFF. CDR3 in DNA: TGTGCCAGCAGCTTAGTACAGCCGAATGAGCAGTTCTTC.

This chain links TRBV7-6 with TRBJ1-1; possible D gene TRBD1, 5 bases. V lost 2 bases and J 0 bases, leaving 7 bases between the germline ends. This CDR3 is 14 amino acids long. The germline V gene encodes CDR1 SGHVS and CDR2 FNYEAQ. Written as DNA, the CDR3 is TGTGCCAGCAGCTTAACAGGAGTGAACACTGAAGCTTTCTTT. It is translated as CASSLTGVNTEAFF. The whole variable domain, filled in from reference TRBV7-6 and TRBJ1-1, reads GAGVSQSPRYKVTKRGQDVALRCDPISGHVSLYWYRQALGQGPEFLTYFNYEAQQDKSGLPNDRFSAERPEGSISTLTIQRTEQRDSAMYRCASSLTGVNTEAFFGQGTRLTVV.

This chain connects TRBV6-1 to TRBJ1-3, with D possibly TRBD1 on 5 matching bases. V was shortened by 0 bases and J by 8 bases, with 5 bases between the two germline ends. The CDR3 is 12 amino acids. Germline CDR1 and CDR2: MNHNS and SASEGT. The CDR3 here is CASSEAGDTIYF. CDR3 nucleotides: TGTGCCAGCAGTGAAGCAGGGGACACCATATATTTT.

CDR3 sequence (DNA): TGTGCCAGCAGCGGTGAGCGGGGTGGCTACACCTTC. Its translation is CASSGERGGYTF. The chain uses TRBV9 and TRBJ1-2, with no clear D. There are 12 residues in the CDR3. Germline CDR1 reads SGDLS; CDR2 reads YYNGEE. Trimming cost V 3 bases and J 7 bases, with 10 bases left between them.

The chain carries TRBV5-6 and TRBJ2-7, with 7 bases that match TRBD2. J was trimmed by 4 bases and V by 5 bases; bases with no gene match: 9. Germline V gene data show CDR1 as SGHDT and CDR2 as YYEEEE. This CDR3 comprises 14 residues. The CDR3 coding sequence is TGTGCCAGCAGGACCGCGGGGCGGGGGTACGAGCAGTACTTC. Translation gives CASRTAGRGYEQYF.

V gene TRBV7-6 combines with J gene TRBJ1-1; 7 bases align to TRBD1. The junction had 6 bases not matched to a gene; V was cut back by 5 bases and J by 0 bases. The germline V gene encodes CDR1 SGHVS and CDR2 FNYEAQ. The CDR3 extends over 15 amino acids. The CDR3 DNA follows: TGTGCCAGCAGCAAGAAGGGGGCCTTGAACACTGAAGCTTTCTTT. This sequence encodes CASSKKGALNTEAFF.

The CDR3 DNA is TGTGCCAGCAGTCCGACAGGGCCGATCGAAAAACTGTTTTTT. Residues: CASSPTGPIEKLFF. V is TRBV27 and J is TRBJ1-4, with 7 nucleotides matching TRBD1. The ends lost 5 bases at V and 8 bases at J; junction bases unmatched: 8. Looked up from germline, CDR1 is MNHEY and CDR2 is SMNVEV (reference sequence). This CDR3 contains 14 residues. Full variable domain (remainder filled in from reference TRBV27 and TRBJ1-4): EAQVTQNPRYLITVTGKKLTVTCSQNMNHEYMSWYRQDPGLGLRQIYYSMNVEVTDKGDVPEGYKVSRKEKRNFPLILESPSPNQTSLYFCASSPTGPIEKLFFGSGTQLSVL.

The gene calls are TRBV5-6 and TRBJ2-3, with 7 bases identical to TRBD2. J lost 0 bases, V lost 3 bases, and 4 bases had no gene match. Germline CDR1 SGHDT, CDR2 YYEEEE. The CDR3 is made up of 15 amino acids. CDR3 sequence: CASSWGGTSTDTQYF. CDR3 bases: TGTGCCAGCAGCTGGGGGGGAACTAGCACAGATACGCAGTATTTT.

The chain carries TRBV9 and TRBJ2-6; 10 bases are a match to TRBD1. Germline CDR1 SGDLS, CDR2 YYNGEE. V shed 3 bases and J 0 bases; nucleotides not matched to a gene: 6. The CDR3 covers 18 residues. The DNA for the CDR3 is TGTGCCAGCAGCGCAAGACAGGGGGCCACCTCTGGGGCCAACGTCCTGACTTTC. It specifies CASSARQGATSGANVLTF.

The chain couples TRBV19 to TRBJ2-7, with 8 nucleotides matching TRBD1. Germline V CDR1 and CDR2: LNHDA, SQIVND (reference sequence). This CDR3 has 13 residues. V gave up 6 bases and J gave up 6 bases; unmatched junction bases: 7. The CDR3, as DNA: TGTGCCAGTAGCATTCAGGGGGCTGGCGAGCAGTACTTC. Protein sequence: CASSIQGAGEQYF.

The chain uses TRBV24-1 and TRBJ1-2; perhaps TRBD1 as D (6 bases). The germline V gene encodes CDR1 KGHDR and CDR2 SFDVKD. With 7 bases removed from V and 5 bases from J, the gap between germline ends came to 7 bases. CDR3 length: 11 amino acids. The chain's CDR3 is CATRQGYGYTF. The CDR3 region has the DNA TGTGCCACCAGACAGGGATATGGCTACACCTTC.

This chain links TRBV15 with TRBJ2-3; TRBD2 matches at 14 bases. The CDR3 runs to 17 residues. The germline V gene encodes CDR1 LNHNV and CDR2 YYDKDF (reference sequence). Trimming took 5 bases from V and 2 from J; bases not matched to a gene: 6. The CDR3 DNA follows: TGTGCCACCAGCCCAGGGGGACTAGCGGGGGACACAGATACGCAGTATTTT. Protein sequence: CATSPGGLAGDTDTQYF. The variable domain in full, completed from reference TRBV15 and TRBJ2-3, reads DAMVIQNPRYQVTQFGKPVTLSCSQTLNHNVMYWYQQKSSQAPKLLFHYYDKDFNNEADTPDNFQSRRPNTSFCFLDIRSPGLGDTAMYLCATSPGGLAGDTDTQYFGPGTRLTVL.

The CDR3 bases are TGTGCCAGCAGCTTAGGAAGAGGGCCATCCTACGAGCAGTACTTC. This codes for CASSLGRGPSYEQYF. This rearrangement joins TRBV7-2 to TRBJ2-7; the D gene is possibly TRBD2 (5 bases). Germline V gene sequence: CDR1 SGHTA, CDR2 FQGNSA. The CDR3 runs 15 residues. V was trimmed by 1 base and J by 1 base, leaving 11 bases between them.

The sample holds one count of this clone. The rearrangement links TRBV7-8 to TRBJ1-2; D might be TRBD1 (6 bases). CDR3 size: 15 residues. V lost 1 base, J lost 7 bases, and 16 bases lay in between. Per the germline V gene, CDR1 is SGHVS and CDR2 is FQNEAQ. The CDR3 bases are TGTGCCAGCAGCTTAGGCGGGGGCAGGGGAGGTGGCTACACCTTC. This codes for CASSLGGGRGGGYTF.

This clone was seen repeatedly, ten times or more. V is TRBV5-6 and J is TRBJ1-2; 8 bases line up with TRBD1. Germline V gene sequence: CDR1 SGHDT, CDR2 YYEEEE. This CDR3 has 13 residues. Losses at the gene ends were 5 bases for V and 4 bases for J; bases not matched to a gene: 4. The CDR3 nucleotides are TGTGCCAGCAGTCTACAGGGGGGCTATGGCTACACCTTC. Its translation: CASSLQGGYGYTF.

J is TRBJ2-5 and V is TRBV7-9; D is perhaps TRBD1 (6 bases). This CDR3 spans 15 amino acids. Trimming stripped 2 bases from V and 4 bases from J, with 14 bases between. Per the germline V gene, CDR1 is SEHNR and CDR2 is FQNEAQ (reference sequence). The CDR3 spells CASSLSQGFPETQYF. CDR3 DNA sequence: TGTGCCAGCAGCTTATCCCAGGGGTTCCCAGAGACCCAGTACTTC.

In nucleotides, the CDR3 is TGTGCCAGCAGTTACCGGGACAGTACTAGAGGACACGGGGAGCTGTTTTTT. Translating it yields CASSYRDSTRGHGELFF. This rearrangement joins TRBV27 to TRBJ2-2, with 7 bases lining up with TRBD1. The V segment lost 4 bases and the J segment 7 bases; nucleotides outside the gene matches: 15. The CDR3 consists of 17 residues. Germline V gene sequence: CDR1 MNHEY, CDR2 SMNVEV (reference sequence).

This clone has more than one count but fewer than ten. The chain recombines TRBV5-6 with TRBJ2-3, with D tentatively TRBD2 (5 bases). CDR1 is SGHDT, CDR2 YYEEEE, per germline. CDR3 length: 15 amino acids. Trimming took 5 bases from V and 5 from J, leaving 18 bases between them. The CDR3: CASSRLLGGEDTQYF. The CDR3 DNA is TGTGCCAGCAGTCGGCTCCTAGGAGGCGAAGATACGCAGTATTTT.

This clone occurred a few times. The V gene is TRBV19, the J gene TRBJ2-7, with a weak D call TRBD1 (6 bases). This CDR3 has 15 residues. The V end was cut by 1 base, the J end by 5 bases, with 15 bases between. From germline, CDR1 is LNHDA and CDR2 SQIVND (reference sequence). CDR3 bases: TGTGCCAGTAGTATAGTCACAGGGCTGGAGGACGAGCAGTACTTC. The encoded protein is CASSIVTGLEDEQYF.

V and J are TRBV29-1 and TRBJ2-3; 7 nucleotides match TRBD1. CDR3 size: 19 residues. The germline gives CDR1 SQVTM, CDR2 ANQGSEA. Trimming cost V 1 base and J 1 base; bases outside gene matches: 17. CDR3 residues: CSVEAPPRQGVTGTDTQYF. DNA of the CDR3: TGCAGCGTTGAAGCCCCTCCCAGACAGGGAGTAACCGGCACAGATACGCAGTATTTT.

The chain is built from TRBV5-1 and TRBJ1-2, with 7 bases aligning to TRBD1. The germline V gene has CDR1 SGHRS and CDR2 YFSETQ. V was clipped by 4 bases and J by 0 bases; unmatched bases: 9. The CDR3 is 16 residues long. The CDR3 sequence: CASSPGQSYPNYGYTF. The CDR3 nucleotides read TGCGCCAGCAGCCCGGGACAGTCCTATCCTAACTATGGCTACACCTTC.

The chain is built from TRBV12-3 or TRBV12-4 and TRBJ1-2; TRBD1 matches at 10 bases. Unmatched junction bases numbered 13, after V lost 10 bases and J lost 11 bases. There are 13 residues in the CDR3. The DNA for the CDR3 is TGTGCCACCACTCCCCGCCGGGACAGGGGTTACACCTTC. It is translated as CATTPRRDRGYTF.

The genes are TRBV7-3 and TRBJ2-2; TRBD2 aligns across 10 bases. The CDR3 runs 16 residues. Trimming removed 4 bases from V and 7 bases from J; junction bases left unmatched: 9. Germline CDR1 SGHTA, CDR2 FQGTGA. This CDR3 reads CASSSTSGDLVGELFF. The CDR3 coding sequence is TGTGCCAGCAGCTCCACTAGCGGGGATTTGGTCGGGGAGCTGTTTTTT.

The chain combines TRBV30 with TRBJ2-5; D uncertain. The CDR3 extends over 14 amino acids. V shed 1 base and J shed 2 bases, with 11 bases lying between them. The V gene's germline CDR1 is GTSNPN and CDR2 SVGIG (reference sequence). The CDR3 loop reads CAWSGQREQETQYF. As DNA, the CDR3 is TGTGCCTGGAGTGGTCAGCGCGAACAAGAGACCCAGTACTTC.

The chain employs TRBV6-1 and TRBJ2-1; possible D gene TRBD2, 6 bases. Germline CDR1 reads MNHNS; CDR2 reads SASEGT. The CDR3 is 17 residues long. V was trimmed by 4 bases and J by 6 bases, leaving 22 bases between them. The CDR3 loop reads CASSGAVGGGFSNEQFF. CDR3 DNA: TGTGCCAGCAGTGGGGCTGTGGGGGGTGGGTTCTCCAATGAGCAGTTCTTC.